This T cell receptor (beta chain) was observed in a study of blood T cell repertoires in COVID-19. Looking at the study overall: The United States, Italy and Spain were the sources of the acute and convalescent COVID-19 samples. PBMCs, B-cell-depleted T cells, or T cells were the source of the cDNA or gDNA that made up the material.

V dropped 4 bases and J dropped 4 bases, with 10 bases sitting between them. Germline values: CDR1 SGHDN, CDR2 FVKESK. This CDR3 spans 14 amino acids. In the original analysis: Amplifying reference gene primers gave estimates of nucleated cell counts. Some clones are missing from TCRdb's copy, which holds only in-frame ones; the method was immunoSEQ multiplex PCR. The V and J calls and clone size were taken over from that table, and D and trimming were inferred from the DNA. This sample has 130,000 or so clones, with around 89% found just once. Sequencing was done on a sample of peripheral blood. The gene calls are TRBV14 and TRBJ2-2, with D uncertain. The origin of this receptor is a man between 65 and 79 years old with active COVID-19. The CDR3: CASSRLPFTGELFF. The CDR3 DNA reads as TGTGCCAGCAGCCGCCTACCTTTCACCGGGGAGCTGTTTTTT.